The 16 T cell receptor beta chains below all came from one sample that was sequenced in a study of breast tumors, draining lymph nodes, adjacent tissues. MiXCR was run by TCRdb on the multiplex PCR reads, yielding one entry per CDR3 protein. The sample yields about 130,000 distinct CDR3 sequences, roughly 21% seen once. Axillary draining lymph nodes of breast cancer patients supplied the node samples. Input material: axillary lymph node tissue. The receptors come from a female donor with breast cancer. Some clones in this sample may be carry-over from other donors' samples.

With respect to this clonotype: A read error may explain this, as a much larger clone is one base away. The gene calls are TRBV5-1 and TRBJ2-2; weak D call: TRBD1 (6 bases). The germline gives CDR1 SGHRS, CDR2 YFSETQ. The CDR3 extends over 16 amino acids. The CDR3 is CASSRSRGQNTGELLF. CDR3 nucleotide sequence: TGCGCCAGCAGCCGTTCCAGGGGCCAGAACACCGGGGAGCTGCTTTTT.

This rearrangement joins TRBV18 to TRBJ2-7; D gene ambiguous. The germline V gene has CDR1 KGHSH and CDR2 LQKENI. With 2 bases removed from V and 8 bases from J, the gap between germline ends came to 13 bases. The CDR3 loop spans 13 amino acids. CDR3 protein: CASSPALGIQQYF. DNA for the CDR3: TGTGCCAGCTCACCAGCGTTGGGCATTCAGCAGTACTTC.

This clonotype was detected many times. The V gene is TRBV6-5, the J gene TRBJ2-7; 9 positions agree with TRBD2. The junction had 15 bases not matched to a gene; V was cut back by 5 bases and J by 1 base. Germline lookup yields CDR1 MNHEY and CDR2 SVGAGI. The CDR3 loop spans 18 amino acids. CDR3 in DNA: TGTGCCAGCAGTCCCGGAAGAATTAGCGGGAGAGGATCCTACGAGCAGTACTTC. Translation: CASSPGRISGRGSYEQYF.

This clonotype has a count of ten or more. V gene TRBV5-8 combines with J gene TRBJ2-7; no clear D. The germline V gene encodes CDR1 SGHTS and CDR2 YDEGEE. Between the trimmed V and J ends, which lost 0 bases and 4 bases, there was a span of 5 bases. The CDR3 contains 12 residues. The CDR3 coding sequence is TGTGCCAGCAGCTTGGTGGGGTACGAGCAGTACTTC. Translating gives CASSLVGYEQYF.

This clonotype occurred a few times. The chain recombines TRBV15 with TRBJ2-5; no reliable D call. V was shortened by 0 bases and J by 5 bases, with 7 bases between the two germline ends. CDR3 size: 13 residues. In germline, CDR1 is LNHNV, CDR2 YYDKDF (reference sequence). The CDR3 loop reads CATSRDWKETQYF. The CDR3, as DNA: TGTGCCACCAGCAGAGATTGGAAGGAGACCCAGTACTTC.

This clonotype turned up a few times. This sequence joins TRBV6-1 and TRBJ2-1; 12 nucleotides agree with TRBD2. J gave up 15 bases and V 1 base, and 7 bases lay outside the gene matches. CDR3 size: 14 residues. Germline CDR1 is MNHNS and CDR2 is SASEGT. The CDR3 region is CASSEGLAGGLPFF. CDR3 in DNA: TGTGCCAGCAGTGAAGGGCTAGCGGGGGGGCTCCCGTTCTTC.

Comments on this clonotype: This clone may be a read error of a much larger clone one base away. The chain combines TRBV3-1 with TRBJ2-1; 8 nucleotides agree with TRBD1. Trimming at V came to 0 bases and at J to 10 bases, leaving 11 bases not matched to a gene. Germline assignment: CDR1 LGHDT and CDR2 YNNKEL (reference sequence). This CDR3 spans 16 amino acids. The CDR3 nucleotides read TGTGCCAGCAGCCAAGATGGACAGGGTGACTATGAAGAGCAGTTCTTC. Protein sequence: CASSQDGQGDYEEQFF.

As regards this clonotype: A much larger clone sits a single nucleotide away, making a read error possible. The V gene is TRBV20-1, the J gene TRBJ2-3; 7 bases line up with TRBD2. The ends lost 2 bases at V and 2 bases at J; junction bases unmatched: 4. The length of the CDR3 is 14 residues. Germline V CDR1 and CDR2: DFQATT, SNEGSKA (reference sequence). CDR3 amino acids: CSARRAGPTDTQYF. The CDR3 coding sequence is TGCAGTGCTAGAAGAGCGGGACCCACAGATACGCAGTATTTT.

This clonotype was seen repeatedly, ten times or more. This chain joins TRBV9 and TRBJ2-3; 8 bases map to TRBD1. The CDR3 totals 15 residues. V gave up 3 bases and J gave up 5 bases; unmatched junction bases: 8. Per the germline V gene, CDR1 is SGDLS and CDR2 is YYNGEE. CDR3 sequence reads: CASSAGTGVRDTQYF. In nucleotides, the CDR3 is TGTGCCAGCAGCGCCGGGACAGGAGTGAGAGATACGCAGTATTTT.

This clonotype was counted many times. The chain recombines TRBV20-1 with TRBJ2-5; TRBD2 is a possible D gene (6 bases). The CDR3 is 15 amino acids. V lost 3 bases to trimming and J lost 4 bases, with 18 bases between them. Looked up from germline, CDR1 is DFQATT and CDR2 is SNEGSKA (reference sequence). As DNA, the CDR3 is TGCAGTGCTAGTTCCCACGGGGGTCCCACAGAGACCCAGTACTTC. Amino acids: CSASSHGGPTETQYF.

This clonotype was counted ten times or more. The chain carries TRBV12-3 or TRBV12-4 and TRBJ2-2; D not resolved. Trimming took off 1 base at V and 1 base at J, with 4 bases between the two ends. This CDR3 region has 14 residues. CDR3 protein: CASSLGLNTGELFF. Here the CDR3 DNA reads TGTGCCAGCAGTTTAGGCTTGAACACCGGGGAGCTGTTTTTT.

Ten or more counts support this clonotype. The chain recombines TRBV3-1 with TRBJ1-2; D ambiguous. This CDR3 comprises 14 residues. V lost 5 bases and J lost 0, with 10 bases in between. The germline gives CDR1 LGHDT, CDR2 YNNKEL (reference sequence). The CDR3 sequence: CASSARVSNYGYTF. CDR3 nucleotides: TGTGCCAGCAGCGCCCGGGTTTCTAACTATGGCTACACCTTC.

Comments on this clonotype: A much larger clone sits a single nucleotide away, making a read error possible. The CDR3 sequence: CASRVLAGEGESQYF. CDR3 DNA: TGTGCCAGCAGGGTACTAGCGGGAGAAGGGGAGTCCCAGTACTTC. The gene calls are TRBV6-1 and TRBJ2-5, with 11 bases fitting TRBD2. The CDR3 runs 15 residues. V lost 6 bases, J lost 9 bases, and 12 bases stayed unmatched. Germline loops: CDR1 MNHNS, CDR2 SASEGT.

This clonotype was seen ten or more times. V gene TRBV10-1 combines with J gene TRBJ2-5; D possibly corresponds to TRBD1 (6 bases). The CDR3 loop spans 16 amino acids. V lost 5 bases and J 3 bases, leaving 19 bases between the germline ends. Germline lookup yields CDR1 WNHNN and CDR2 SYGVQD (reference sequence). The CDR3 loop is CASSIWTAHPKETQYF. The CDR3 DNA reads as TGCGCCAGCAGTATATGGACAGCCCACCCTAAAGAGACCCAGTACTTC.

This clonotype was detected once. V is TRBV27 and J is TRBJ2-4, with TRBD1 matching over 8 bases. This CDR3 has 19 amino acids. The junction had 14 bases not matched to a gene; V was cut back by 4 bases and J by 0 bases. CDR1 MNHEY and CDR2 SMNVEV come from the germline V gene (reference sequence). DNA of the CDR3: TGTGCCAGCAGTTACGGAGTGACAGGGGTTGGACTAGCCAAAAACATTCAGTACTTC. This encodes CASSYGVTGVGLAKNIQYF.

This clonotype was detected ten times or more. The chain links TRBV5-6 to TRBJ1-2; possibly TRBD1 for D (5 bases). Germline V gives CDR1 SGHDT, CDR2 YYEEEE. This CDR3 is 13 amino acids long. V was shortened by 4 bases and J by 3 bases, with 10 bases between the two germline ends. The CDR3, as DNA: TGTGCCAGCAGCCCGCGACAGCACTATGGCTACACCTTC. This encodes CASSPRQHYGYTF.